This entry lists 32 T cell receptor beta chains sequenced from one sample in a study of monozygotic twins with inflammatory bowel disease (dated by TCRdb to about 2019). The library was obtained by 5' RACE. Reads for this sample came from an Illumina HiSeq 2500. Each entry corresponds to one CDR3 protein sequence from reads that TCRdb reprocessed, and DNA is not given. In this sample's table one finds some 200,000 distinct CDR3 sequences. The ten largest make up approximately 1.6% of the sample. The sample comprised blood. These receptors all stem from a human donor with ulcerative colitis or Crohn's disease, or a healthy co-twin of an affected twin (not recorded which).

This CDR3 reads CSATGTGGTGELFF. V and J are TRBV20-1 and TRBJ2-2; TCRdb reports TRBD1, a call that lacks DNA to check it against. The CDR3 has 14 residues. The germline gives CDR1 DFQATT, CDR2 SNEGSKA (reference sequence).

The CDR3 sequence is CASSFQGNPNTEAFF. J is TRBJ1-1 and V is TRBV5-1; TCRdb selects TRBD1, and the lack of DNA leaves this call unchecked. The CDR3 contains 15 residues. Germline values: CDR1 SGHRS, CDR2 YFSETQ.

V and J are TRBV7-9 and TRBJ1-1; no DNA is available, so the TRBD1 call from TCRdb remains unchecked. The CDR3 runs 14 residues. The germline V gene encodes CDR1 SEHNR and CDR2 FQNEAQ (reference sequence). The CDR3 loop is CASSTFRTGGQAFF. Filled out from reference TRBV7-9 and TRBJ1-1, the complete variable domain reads DTGVSQNPRHKITKRGQNVTFRCDPISEHNRLYWYRQTLGQGPEFLTYFQNEAQLEKSRLLSDRFSAERPKGSFSTLEIQRTEQGDSAMYLCASSTFRTGGQAFFGQGTRLTVV.

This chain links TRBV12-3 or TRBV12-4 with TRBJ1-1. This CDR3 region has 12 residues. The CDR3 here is CASSFLNTEAFF.

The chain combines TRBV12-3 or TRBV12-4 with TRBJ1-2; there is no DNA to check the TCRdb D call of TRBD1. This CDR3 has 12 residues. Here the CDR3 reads CASTLGHRGYTF.

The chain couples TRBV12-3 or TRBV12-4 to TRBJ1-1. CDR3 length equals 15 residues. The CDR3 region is CASSLSSRGNPEAFF.

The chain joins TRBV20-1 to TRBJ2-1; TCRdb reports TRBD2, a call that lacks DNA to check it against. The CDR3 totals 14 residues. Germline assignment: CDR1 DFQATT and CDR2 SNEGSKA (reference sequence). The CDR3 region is CSGPPDNSYNEQFF.

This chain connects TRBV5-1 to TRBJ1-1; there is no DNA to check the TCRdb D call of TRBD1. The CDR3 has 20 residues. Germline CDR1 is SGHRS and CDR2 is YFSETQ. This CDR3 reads CASRSQVGGVTAFLNTEAFF.

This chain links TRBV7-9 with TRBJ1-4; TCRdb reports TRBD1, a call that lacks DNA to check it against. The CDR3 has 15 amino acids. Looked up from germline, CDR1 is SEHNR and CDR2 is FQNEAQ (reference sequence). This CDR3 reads CASSLSRGPNEKLFF.

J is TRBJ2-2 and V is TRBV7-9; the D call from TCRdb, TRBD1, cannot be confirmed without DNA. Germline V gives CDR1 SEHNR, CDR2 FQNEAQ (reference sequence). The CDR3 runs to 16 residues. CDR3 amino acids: CASSLGGFGAAGELFF.

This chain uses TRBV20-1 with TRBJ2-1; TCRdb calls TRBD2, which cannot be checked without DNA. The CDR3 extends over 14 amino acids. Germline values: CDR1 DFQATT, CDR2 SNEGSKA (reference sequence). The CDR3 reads CSARDLTVLSEQFF.

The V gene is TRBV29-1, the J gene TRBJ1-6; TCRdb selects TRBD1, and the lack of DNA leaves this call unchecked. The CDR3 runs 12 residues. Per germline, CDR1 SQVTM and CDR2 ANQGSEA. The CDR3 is CSAGTLGSPLHF.

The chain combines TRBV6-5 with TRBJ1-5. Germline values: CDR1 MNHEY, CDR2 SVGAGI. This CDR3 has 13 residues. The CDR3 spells CASSRTSEKPQHF.

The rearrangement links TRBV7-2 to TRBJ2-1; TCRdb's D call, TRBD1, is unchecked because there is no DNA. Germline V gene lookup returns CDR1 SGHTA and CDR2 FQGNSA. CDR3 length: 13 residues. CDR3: CASIGGDYNEQFF. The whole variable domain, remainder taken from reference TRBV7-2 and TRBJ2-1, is GAGVSQSPSNKVTEKGKDVELRCDPISGHTALYWYRQSLGQGLEFLIYFQGNSAPDKSGLPSDRFSAERTGGSVSTLTIQRTQQEDSAVYLCASIGGDYNEQFFGPGTRLTVL.

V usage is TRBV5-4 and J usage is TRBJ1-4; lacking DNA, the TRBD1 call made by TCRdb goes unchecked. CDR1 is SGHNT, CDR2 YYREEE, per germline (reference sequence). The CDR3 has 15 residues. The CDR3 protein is CASSDGQGGWEKLFF.

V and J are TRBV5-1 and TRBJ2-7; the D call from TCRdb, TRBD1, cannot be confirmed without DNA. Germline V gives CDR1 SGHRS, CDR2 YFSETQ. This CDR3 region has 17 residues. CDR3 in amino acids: CASSSSLDRGHFYEQYF.

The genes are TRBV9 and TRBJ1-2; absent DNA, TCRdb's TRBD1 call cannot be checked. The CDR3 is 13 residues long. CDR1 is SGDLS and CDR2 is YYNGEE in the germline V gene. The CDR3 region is CASSGTSTLGYTF.

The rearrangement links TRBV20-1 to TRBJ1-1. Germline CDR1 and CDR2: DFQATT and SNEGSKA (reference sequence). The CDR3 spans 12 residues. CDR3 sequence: CSAQRTNTEAFF.

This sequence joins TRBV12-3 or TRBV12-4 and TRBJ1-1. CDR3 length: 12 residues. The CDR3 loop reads CASSFTATEAFF.

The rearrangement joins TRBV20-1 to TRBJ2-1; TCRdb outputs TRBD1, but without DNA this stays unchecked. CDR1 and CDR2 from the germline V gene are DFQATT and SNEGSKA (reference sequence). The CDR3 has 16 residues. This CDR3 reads CSARNRQGISYNEQFF.

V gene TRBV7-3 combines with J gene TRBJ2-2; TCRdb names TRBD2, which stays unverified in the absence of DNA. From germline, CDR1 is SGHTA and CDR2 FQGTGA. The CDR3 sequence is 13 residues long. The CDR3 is CASKGTLSGELFF.

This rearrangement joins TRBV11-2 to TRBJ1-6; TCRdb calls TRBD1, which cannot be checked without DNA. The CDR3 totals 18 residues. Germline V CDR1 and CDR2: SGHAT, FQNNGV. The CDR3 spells CASSLGRRYRVPNSPLHF.

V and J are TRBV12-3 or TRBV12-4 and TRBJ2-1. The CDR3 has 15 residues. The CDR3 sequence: CASSYYGGPDNEQFF.

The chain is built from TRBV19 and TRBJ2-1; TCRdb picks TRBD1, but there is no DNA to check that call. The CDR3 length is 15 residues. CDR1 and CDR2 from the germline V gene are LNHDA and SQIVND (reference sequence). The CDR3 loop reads CASSPRTGFVNEQFF.

This CDR3 reads CASSFGTSGGTDTQYF. The chain employs TRBV7-3 and TRBJ2-3; no DNA is available, so the TRBD2 call from TCRdb remains unchecked. Germline V lookup: CDR1 SGHTA, CDR2 FQGTGA. This CDR3 is built from 16 residues.

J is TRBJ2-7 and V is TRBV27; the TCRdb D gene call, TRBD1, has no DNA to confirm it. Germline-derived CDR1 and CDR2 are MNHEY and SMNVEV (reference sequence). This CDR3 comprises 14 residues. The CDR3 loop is CASSVRRGNYEQYF.

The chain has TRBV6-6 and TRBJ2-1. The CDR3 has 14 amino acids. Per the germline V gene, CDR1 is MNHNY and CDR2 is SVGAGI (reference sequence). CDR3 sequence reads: CASSYIAVPSEQFF.

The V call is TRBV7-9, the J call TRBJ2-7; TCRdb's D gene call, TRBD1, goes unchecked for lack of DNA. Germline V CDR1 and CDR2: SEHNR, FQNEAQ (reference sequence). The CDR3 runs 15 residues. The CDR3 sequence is CASSTDRGVPYEQYF. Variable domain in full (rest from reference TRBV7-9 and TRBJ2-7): DTGVSQNPRHKITKRGQNVTFRCDPISEHNRLYWYRQTLGQGPEFLTYFQNEAQLEKSRLLSDRFSAERPKGSFSTLEIQRTEQGDSAMYLCASSTDRGVPYEQYFGPGTRLTVT.

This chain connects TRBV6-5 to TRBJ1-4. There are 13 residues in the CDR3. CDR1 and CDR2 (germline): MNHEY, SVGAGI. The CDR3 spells CASSYSWVEKLFF.

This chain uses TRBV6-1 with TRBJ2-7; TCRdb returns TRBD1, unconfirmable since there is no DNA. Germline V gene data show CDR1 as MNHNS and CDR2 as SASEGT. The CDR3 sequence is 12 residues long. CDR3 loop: CATPRVPDEQYF.

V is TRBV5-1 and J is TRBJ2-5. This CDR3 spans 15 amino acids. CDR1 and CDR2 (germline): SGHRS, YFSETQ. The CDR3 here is CASSRSRGNQETQYF.

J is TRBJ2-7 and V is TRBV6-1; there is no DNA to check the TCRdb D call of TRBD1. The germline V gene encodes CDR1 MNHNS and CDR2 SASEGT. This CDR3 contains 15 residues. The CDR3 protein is CASSPRNGFSYEQYF.